This T cell receptor (beta chain) was retrieved from a study of blood T cells in healthy people across ages. Whole-study results and caveats: Changes seen in expanded clonotypes were possibly confounded by donor CMV status left unknown.

The authors ran a second PCR of roughly 6 to 12 cycles using a sample-barcoded 5' primer and a J-beta primer mix. TCRdb independently ran MiXCR on the 5' RACE reads; one entry per CDR3 protein. The sample shows a few hundred thousand distinct CDR3 sequences, about 26% of them seen only once. As regards this clonotype: Its antigen remains unidentified.

The sample was also reused in another study, on T cells of mothers and their children.

The source material was blood. This TCR was sampled from a boy between 2 and 10 years old in good health.

The CDR3 region is CASSPQSTDTQYF. For the CDR3, the DNA is TGTGCCAGCTCACCTCAAAGCACAGATACGCAGTATTTT. This chain joins TRBV18 and TRBJ2-3, with unresolved D. This CDR3 spans 13 amino acids. The V end was cut by 3 bases, the J end by 0 bases, with 4 bases between. Germline V gene data show CDR1 as KGHSH and CDR2 as LQKENI.